This T cell receptor (beta chain) emerged from a study of spatial heterogeneity in lung cancer. This clonotype was counted at least ten times. Its antigen is unknown. As for time point: sample taken at primary tumor resection. Whole RNA from tumor, nontumor lung or frozen PBMC was sequenced unsorted. The CDR3 sequence is 13 residues long. V was cut by 7 bases and J by 6 bases, with 11 bases left in between. The germline V gene has CDR1 SGHDT and CDR2 YYEEEE. Broader study findings: Ubiquitous expanded tumor TCRs surfaced in blood more at resection than they did at follow-up.

Every cDNA TCR molecule received its own unique molecular identifier. TCRdb fed the 5' RACE reads into MiXCR, producing one record per CDR3 protein. The sample lists 40,000 to 45,000 distinct CDR3 sequences, roughly an eighth occurring once. This chain uses TRBV5-6 with TRBJ1-6, with D perhaps TRBD1 (6 bases). This material consisted of PBMCs, taken at surgery. The TCR sequence derives from a male donor with early-stage non-small cell lung cancer. The DNA of the CDR3 is TGTGCCAGCTGCGACAGGTTTAATTCACCCCTCCACTTT. Translation gives CASCDRFNSPLHF.